The 19 T cell receptor beta chains listed next were all sequenced from one sample in a study of blood T cell repertoires in COVID-19. The protocol was immunoSEQ multiplex PCR, while the TCRdb copy is restricted to in-frame clones and leaves out a portion. Of about 160,000 clones in the sample, approximately 80% were seen once. Sample: PBMCs or T cells enriched from blood (not recorded which). These receptors were collected from a woman in her fifties or sixties who had recovered from COVID-19.

The chain recombines TRBV9 with TRBJ2-3; TRBD2 aligns across 9 bases. CDR1 is SGDLS and CDR2 is YYNGEE in the germline V gene. The CDR3 has 19 amino acids. The V gene end was trimmed by 2 bases and the J gene end by 0 bases; junction bases not matched to a gene: 13. CDR3 sequence reads: CASSVAAAGGPRSTDTQYF. CDR3 nucleotides: TGTGCCAGCAGCGTTGCCGCGGCGGGGGGGCCCCGTAGCACAGATACGCAGTATTTT.

This clone was counted at least ten times. The chain has TRBV2 and TRBJ2-1; 10 bases are shared with TRBD2. The trim removed 1 base at V and 3 bases at J, leaving 6 bases unmatched. The CDR3 runs 17 residues. Looked up from germline, CDR1 is SNHLY and CDR2 is FYNNEI. This chain's CDR3 is CASSEEGSGGIYNEQFF. CDR3 in DNA: TGTGCCAGCAGTGAAGAAGGTAGCGGGGGGATCTACAATGAGCAGTTCTTC.

This chain uses TRBV11-2 with TRBJ1-6; perhaps TRBD1 as D (5 bases). CDR1 and CDR2 (germline): SGHAT, FQNNGV. The V end lost 5 bases, the J end lost 9 bases, and 17 bases lay between the germline ends. The length of the CDR3 is 15 residues. The CDR3 spells CASSPKDKPSSPLHF. DNA for the CDR3: TGTGCCAGCAGCCCGAAGGACAAGCCTTCTTCACCCCTCCACTTT.

The rearrangement uses TRBV5-6 and TRBJ1-4; 10 positions agree with TRBD1. Germline-derived CDR1 and CDR2 are SGHDT and YYEEEE. Trimming cost V 1 base and J 5 bases; bases outside gene matches: 2. CDR3 length equals 15 residues. The CDR3 loop reads CASSLLGQGNEKLFF. The CDR3 nucleotides are TGTGCCAGCAGCTTGTTGGGACAGGGGAATGAAAAACTGTTTTTT.

With regard to this clone: One end of the junction is discordant with germline, which a read error may explain. V is TRBV2 and J is TRBJ1-1; 8 nucleotides agree with TRBD1. CDR3 length: 11 residues. Per the germline V gene, CDR1 is SNHLY and CDR2 is FYNNEI. CDR3 loop: CACRGHTEAFF. CDR3 DNA sequence: TGTGCCTGCAGGGGGCACACTGAAGCTTTCTTT.

This clone showed up just once. V and J are TRBV3-1 (or the pseudogene TRBV3-2) and TRBJ2-2, with 9 bases fitting TRBD2. Per the germline V gene, CDR1 is LGHDT and CDR2 is YNNKEL (reference sequence). Trimming at V came to 0 bases and at J to 5 bases, leaving 7 bases not matched to a gene. The CDR3 loop spans 17 amino acids. The CDR3 region has the DNA TGTGCCAGCAGCCAAGATCTTGGCGGGGGGGCTACCGGGGAGCTGTTTTTT. Protein product: CASSQDLGGGATGELFF.

The chain employs TRBV19 and TRBJ1-2; 8 positions agree with TRBD1. This CDR3 spans 13 amino acids. Germline V gene data show CDR1 as LNHDA and CDR2 as SQIVND (reference sequence). Trimming at V came to 5 bases and at J to 7 bases, leaving 6 bases not matched to a gene. The DNA of the CDR3 is TGTGCCAGTAGTTTCCAGGGGGCCAGTGGCTACACCTTC. It is translated as CASSFQGASGYTF.

The gene calls are TRBV7-2 and TRBJ2-7; 8 bases align to TRBD1. J lost 5 bases, V lost 2 bases, and 8 bases had no gene match. This CDR3 spans 15 amino acids. Germline values: CDR1 SGHTA, CDR2 FQGNSA. The CDR3 loop reads CASSLFGQGMDEQYF. Written as DNA, the CDR3 is TGTGCCAGCAGCTTATTCGGACAGGGAATGGACGAGCAGTACTTC.

This clone was recorded only once. This chain links TRBV2 with TRBJ1-2; the match to TRBD1 covers 7 bases. This CDR3 is 13 amino acids long. The germline gives CDR1 SNHLY, CDR2 FYNNEI. V trimming: 4 bases; J trimming: 4 bases; junction bases outside the gene matches: 3. The chain's CDR3 is CASSGQGSYGYTF. The CDR3 DNA follows: TGTGCCAGCAGTGGACAGGGTTCCTATGGCTACACCTTC.

This clone was counted between two and nine times. J is TRBJ1-5 and V is TRBV27; TRBD1 aligns across 7 bases. The germline V gene encodes CDR1 MNHEY and CDR2 SMNVEV (reference sequence). V lost 4 bases and J lost 0; bases outside the gene matches: 9. The CDR3 covers 17 residues. This CDR3 is CASSSIWDSYSNQPQHF. The CDR3 DNA is TGTGCCAGCAGTTCCATCTGGGACAGTTATAGCAATCAGCCCCAGCATTTT.

This clone was counted a few times. The rearrangement links TRBV6-5 to TRBJ2-7; D might be TRBD2 (6 bases). The CDR3 covers 14 residues. Trimming removed 2 bases at V and 4 bases at J, with 12 bases between. Germline V CDR1 and CDR2: MNHEY, SVGAGI. CDR3 sequence reads: CASSYGVGGYEQYF. In nucleotides, the CDR3 is TGTGCCAGCAGTTACGGGGTCGGGGGATACGAGCAGTACTTC.

This rearrangement joins TRBV18 to TRBJ1-3, with D possibly TRBD1 on 5 matching bases. V lost 3 bases, J lost 2 bases, and 14 bases lay in between. Germline assignment: CDR1 KGHSH and CDR2 LQKENI. The CDR3 is made up of 16 amino acids. DNA of the CDR3: TGTGCCAGCTCACCTATCGATAAGGGGCCTGGAAACACCATATATTTT. This sequence encodes CASSPIDKGPGNTIYF. The variable domain in full, with the rest retrieved from reference TRBV18 and TRBJ1-3, is NAGVMQNPRHLVRRRGQEARLRCSPMKGHSHVYWYRQLPEEGLKFMVYLQKENIIDESGMPKERFSAEFPKEGPSILRIQQVVRGDSAAYFCASSPIDKGPGNTIYFGEGSWLTVV.

The chain employs TRBV18 and TRBJ1-1, with TRBD1 matching 8 bases. Germline loops: CDR1 KGHSH, CDR2 LQKENI. Unmatched junction bases numbered 7, after V lost 3 bases and J lost 4 bases. This CDR3 comprises 15 residues. The CDR3 DNA reads as TGTGCCAGCTCACCGGCCAGGACAGGGACCACTGAAGCTTTCTTT. Its translation is CASSPARTGTTEAFF.

This rearrangement joins TRBV3-1 (or the pseudogene TRBV3-2) to TRBJ2-5; 7 bases are a match to TRBD2. This CDR3 contains 15 residues. CDR1 and CDR2 from the germline V gene are LGHDT and YNNKEL (reference sequence). Trimming cost V 5 bases and J 5 bases; bases outside gene matches: 11. The CDR3 sequence: CASSSIGGSWETQYF. The CDR3 nucleotides read TGTGCCAGCAGCTCCATCGGGGGGTCGTGGGAGACCCAGTACTTC.

The chain recombines TRBV5-1 with TRBJ1-1; 10 nucleotides agree with TRBD1. The CDR3 length is 16 residues. After removal of 2 bases from V and 5 bases from J, the junction contained 9 bases not matched to a gene. Germline loops: CDR1 SGHRS, CDR2 YFSETQ. The CDR3 is CASSFLTGGASTEAFF. The CDR3 DNA is TGCGCCAGCAGCTTCCTGACAGGGGGCGCGTCGACTGAAGCTTTCTTT.

The DNA for the CDR3 is TGTGCCAGCAGCTTATCGGCAGGGCTTACCTACGAGCAGTACTTC. Translation: CASSLSAGLTYEQYF. V and J are TRBV7-2 and TRBJ2-7; D is perhaps TRBD1 (5 bases). This CDR3 has 15 residues. The V gene lost 2 bases and the J gene lost 2 bases, with 13 bases spanning the gap. Germline CDR1 and CDR2: SGHTA and FQGNSA.

This clone was counted at least ten times. The chain uses TRBV3-1 (or the pseudogene TRBV3-2) and TRBJ2-5; no definite D call. This CDR3 has 13 residues. The V end lost 0 bases, the J end lost 7 bases, and 9 bases lay between the germline ends. Germline V gene data show CDR1 as LGHDT and CDR2 as YNNKEL (reference sequence). CDR3 sequence reads: CASSQDLSGTQYF. The CDR3 DNA is TGTGCCAGCAGCCAAGATCTGTCGGGGACCCAGTACTTC.

This chain joins TRBV5-6 and TRBJ2-3; 9 bases match TRBD2. The CDR3 has 17 amino acids. J gave up 5 bases and V 0 bases, and 10 bases lay outside the gene matches. Germline V gene lookup returns CDR1 SGHDT and CDR2 YYEEEE. The CDR3 nucleotides are TGTGCCAGCAGCTTGGTGTTGGCGGGGGGGTGGAAAGATACGCAGTATTTT. It codes for CASSLVLAGGWKDTQYF.

The V and J genes are TRBV5-1 and TRBJ2-5; 9 bases map to TRBD1. The J segment lost 3 bases and the V segment lost 0 bases, leaving 0 bases of the junction unmatched. The CDR3 covers 14 residues. The germline V gene encodes CDR1 SGHRS and CDR2 YFSETQ. CDR3 residues: CASSLGTGEETQYF. The DNA for the CDR3 is TGCGCCAGCAGCTTGGGGACAGGGGAAGAGACCCAGTACTTC.